This T cell receptor beta chain appears in the sequencing data of a study of identical twins. Findings of the study overall: Because invariant MAIT and iNKT cells could be present, zero-insertion analyses could be partly confounded.

In its sample, this clonotype was seen a few times. What it binds is not known. Germline values: CDR1 MDHEN, CDR2 SYDVKM. Deletions cut 5 bases from V and 4 bases from J, with 13 bases between. The CDR3 runs to 14 residues. MiXCR was run by TCRdb on the 5' RACE reads, yielding one entry per CDR3 protein. Of about 280,000 distinct CDR3 sequences in the sample, more than 6.5% were seen once. These records were also assigned to another study, of yellow fever vaccine responses in identical twins.

Specimen: memory (CD45RO+) T cells sorted from blood. The source is a woman aged 18 to 35 in good health. The rearrangement joins TRBV28 to TRBJ2-3; D is possibly TRBD1 (5 bases). CDR3: CASSAHSQADTQYF. The CDR3 region has the DNA TGTGCCAGCAGTGCCCATTCACAGGCAGATACGCAGTATTTT.